A single sample is the source of the 6 T cell receptor beta chains below, sequenced in a study of blood T cell repertoires in COVID-19. The method was immunoSEQ multiplex PCR; TCRdb's version includes in-frame clones alone and lacks a portion of them. The sample holds just under 150,000 clones, more than 70% seen once. Sequencing was carried out using peripheral blood. The source of these receptors is a human donor in a cohort sampled during active COVID-19.

The chain recombines TRBV5-4 with TRBJ2-3, with a tentative D call TRBD2 (6 bases). This CDR3 has 14 residues. Trimming left V 4 bases short and J 0 bases short, with 9 bases between. The germline V gene has CDR1 SGHNT and CDR2 YYREEE (reference sequence). CDR3 coding DNA: TGTGCCAGCAGCCTGGGACTTAGCACAGATACGCAGTATTTT. This gives the protein CASSLGLSTDTQYF.

The chain recombines TRBV3-1 (or the pseudogene TRBV3-2) with TRBJ2-3, with D perhaps TRBD2 (5 bases). The CDR3 contains 15 residues. V lost 0 bases and J 1 base, leaving 8 bases between the germline ends. Per the germline V gene, CDR1 is LGHDT and CDR2 is YNNKEL (reference sequence). CDR3 sequence reads: CASSQDSRGTDTQYF. The CDR3 bases are TGTGCCAGCAGCCAAGACTCGCGGGGCACAGATACGCAGTATTTT.

This clone was seen a handful of times. The chain employs TRBV27 and TRBJ1-1; TRBD1 is a possible D gene (5 bases). Germline lookup yields CDR1 MNHEY and CDR2 SMNVEV (reference sequence). The CDR3 has 15 residues. Trimming shortened V by 1 base and J by 4 bases, and 13 bases separated the two germline ends. The CDR3: CASSLYDSRRTEAFF. CDR3 nucleotides: TGTGCCAGCAGTTTATATGACAGTAGGCGCACTGAAGCTTTCTTT.

This clone was seen only a few times. This rearrangement joins TRBV27 to TRBJ1-1; D not certain. Germline values: CDR1 MNHEY, CDR2 SMNVEV (reference sequence). V was shortened by 11 bases and J by 1 base, with 8 bases between the two germline ends. The CDR3 runs to 11 residues. CDR3: CASDTNTEAFF. CDR3 bases: TGTGCCTCCGACACGAACACTGAAGCTTTCTTT.

V is TRBV19 and J is TRBJ1-5; no clear D. With 5 bases removed from V and 14 bases from J, the gap between germline ends came to 16 bases. The CDR3 runs 12 residues. Germline-derived CDR1 and CDR2 are LNHDA and SQIVND (reference sequence). Here the CDR3 reads CASSDDTAKKHF. CDR3 DNA: TGTGCCAGTAGTGACGACACCGCGAAAAAGCATTTT.

V is TRBV5-1 and J is TRBJ2-7, with 10 bases matching TRBD1. This CDR3 contains 16 residues. V shed 6 bases, J shed 5 bases, and the junction held 14 bases outside the gene matches. Germline V gene data show CDR1 as SGHRS and CDR2 as YFSETQ. CDR3 bases: TGCGCCAGCAACCCGGCTTCGGGACAGGGGATCCACGAGCAGTACTTC. Its translation is CASNPASGQGIHEQYF.